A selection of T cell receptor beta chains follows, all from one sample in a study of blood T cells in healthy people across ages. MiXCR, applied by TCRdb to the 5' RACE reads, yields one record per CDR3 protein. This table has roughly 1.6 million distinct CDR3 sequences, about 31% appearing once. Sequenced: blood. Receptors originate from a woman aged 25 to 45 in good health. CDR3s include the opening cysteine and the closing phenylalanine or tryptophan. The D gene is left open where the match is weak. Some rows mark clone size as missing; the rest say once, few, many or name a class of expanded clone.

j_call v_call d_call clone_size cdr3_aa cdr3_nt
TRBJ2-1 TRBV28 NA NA CASSPNWGEQFF TGTGCCAGCAGTCCAAATTGGGGGGAGCAGTTCTTC
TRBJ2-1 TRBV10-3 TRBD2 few CAISPAGTSGYGEQFF TGTGCCATCAGTCCGGCCGGGACTAGCGGGTATGGTGAGCAGTTCTTC
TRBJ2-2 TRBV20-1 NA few CSASPGATGELFF TGCAGTGCTTCCCCAGGGGCGACCGGGGAGCTGTTTTTT
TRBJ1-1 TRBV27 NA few CASSFPGGTEAFF TGTGCCAGCAGTTTCCCCGGAGGTACTGAAGCTTTCTTT
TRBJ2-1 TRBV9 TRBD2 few CASSYTGTSANEQFF TGTGCCAGCAGCTATACCGGGACTAGCGCAAATGAGCAGTTCTTC
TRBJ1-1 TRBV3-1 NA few CASSLLYNTEAFF TGTGCCAGCAGCCTTCTGTACAACACTGAAGCTTTCTTT
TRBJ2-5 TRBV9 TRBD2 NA CASSAGTSGRKTQYF TGTGCCAGCAGCGCCGGGACTAGCGGGAGGAAGACCCAGTACTTC
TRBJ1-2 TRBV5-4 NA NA CASSSKHPGSPNYGYTF TGTGCCAGCAGCTCAAAGCATCCGGGGTCCCCTAACTATGGCTACACCTTC
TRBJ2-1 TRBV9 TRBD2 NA CANSGMGGNEQFF TGTGCCAACAGCGGGATGGGGGGAAATGAGCAGTTCTTC
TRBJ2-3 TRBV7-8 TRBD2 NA CASSRTGLVGFDTQYF TGTGCCAGCAGCAGGACGGGACTAGTTGGGTTCGATACGCAGTATTTT
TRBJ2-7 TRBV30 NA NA CARSVSRGSYEQYF TGTGCCCGGAGTGTCTCCAGGGGAAGCTACGAGCAGTACTTC
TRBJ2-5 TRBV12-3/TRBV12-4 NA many CASRGSASVGETQYF TGTGCCAGCAGAGGCAGCGCTAGCGTGGGAGAGACCCAGTACTTC
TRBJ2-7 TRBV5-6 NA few CASSQGTHSYEQYF TGTGCCAGCAGCCAAGGGACCCACTCCTACGAGCAGTACTTC
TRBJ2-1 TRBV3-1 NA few CASSPYGGGNEQFF TGTGCCAGCAGCCCGTATGGAGGGGGCAATGAGCAGTTCTTC
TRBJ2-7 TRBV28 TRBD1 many CASSVGQYEQYF TGTGCCAGCAGTGTGGGACAGTACGAGCAGTACTTC
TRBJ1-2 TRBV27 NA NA CASSPWPGQCDYGYTF TGTGCCAGCAGTCCGTGGCCTGGGCAGTGTGACTATGGCTACACCTTC
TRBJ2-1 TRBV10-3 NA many CAISESMHEQFF TGTGCCATCAGTGAGTCGATGCATGAGCAGTTCTTC
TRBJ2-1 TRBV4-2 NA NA CASSQSASNYNEQFF TGTGCCAGCAGCCAGTCGGCTAGTAACTACAATGAGCAGTTCTTC
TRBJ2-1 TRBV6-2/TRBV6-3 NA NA CASTTGTTANEQFF TGTGCCAGCACCACGGGCACTACGGCCAATGAGCAGTTCTTC
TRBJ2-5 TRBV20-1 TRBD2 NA CSADTSGGAETQYF TGCAGTGCTGATACTAGCGGGGGGGCCGAGACCCAGTACTTC
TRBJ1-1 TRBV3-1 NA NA CASSHLYSMLRNTEAFF TGTGCCAGCAGCCACCTGTACTCCATGCTCCGGAACACTGAAGCTTTCTTT
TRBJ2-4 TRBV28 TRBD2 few CASSGLAGSQYF TGTGCCAGTTCAGGACTAGCGGGCAGTCAGTACTTC
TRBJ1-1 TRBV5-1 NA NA CASSLSSLNTEAFF TGCGCCAGCAGCTTGTCCTCTTTGAACACTGAAGCTTTCTTT
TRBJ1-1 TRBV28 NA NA CASSSTSTGNTEAFF TGTGCCAGCAGTTCAACGTCGACAGGGAACACTGAAGCTTTCTTT
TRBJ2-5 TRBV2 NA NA CASSELVAGYPYF TGTGCCAGCAGTGAATTGGTAGCCGGGTATCCGTACTTC
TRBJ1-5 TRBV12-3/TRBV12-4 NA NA CASSLVTDSGQPQHF TGTGCCAGCAGTTTAGTAACTGATTCCGGACAGCCCCAGCATTTT
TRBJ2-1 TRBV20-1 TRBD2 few CSAREPSGRFANEQFF TGCAGTGCTAGAGAACCTAGCGGGAGATTTGCAAATGAGCAGTTCTTC
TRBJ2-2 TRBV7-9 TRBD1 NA CASQSRDRATGELFF TGTGCCAGCCAATCCCGGGACAGGGCAACCGGGGAGCTGTTTTTT
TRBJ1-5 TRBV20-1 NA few CSASQGLNQPQHF TGCAGTGCTAGCCAAGGTTTGAATCAGCCCCAGCATTTT
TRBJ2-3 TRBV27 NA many CASSFKGNPQVPDTQYF TGTGCCAGCAGTTTTAAGGGCAACCCACAAGTCCCAGATACGCAGTATTTT
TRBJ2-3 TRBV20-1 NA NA CSARDYKRGRTDTLYF TGCAGTGCTAGAGATTATAAGAGGGGGAGGACAGATACGCTGTATTTT
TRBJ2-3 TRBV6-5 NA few CASSYALRGDTQYF TGTGCCAGCAGTTACGCCCTAAGAGGGGATACGCAGTATTTT
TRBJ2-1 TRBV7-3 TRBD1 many CASSYRDRDYNEQFF TGTGCCAGCAGCTACCGGGACAGGGACTACAATGAGCAGTTCTTC
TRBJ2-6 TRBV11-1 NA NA CASSLARPLTGSEDKSSGANVLTF TGTGCCAGCAGCTTAGCGCGCCCCCTGACAGGTTCCGAAGACAAAAGCTCTGGGGCCAACGTCCTGACTTTC
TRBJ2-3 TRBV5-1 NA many CASSLETSTDTQYF TGCGCCAGCAGCTTGGAGACTAGCACAGATACGCAGTATTTT
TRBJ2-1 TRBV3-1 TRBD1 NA CASRRGGQGIPNEQFF TGTGCCAGCAGACGGGGCGGACAGGGGATACCCAATGAGCAGTTCTTC
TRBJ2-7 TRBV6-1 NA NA CASSEVKEQYF TGTGCCAGCAGTGAAGTCAAAGAGCAGTACTTC
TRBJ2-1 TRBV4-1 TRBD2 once CASSQDLPGTSGYNEQFF TGCGCCAGCAGCCAAGATCTGCCCGGGACTAGCGGGTACAATGAGCAGTTCTTC
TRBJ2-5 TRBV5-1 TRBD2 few CASSLKSGRMETQYF TGCGCCAGCAGCTTGAAGAGCGGGAGGATGGAGACCCAGTACTTC
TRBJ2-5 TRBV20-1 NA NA CTAGGDQTQYF TGCACCGCCGGCGGGGATCAGACCCAGTACTTC
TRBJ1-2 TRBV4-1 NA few CASSQGIMLAVGYTF TGCGCCAGCAGCCAAGGGATAATGTTGGCTGTTGGCTACACCTTC